This TCR beta chain came from a study of T-cell memory formation after mild COVID-19. On the study more broadly: TCR clusters showed largely donor specificity.

TCRdb processed the 5' RACE reads anew with MiXCR; each CDR3 protein has one entry. The repertoire holds roughly 600,000 distinct CDR3 sequences, more than 15% seen once, with around 12% in the top ten. In its sample, this clonotype was seen a few times. The target antigen is unknown. Study-level points and caveats: The study found contracting CD4+ clones mainly in CM and EM and contracting CD8+ clones in EMRA.

The length of the CDR3 is 14 residues. Germline CDR1 reads GTSNPN; CDR2 reads SVGIG (reference sequence). V lost 3 bases and J lost 5, with 15 bases in between. The rearrangement links TRBV30 to TRBJ2-3, with TRBD2 as a possible D gene (5 bases). This sequence was found in an adult woman who had mild COVID-19 (a few samples of this study predate the infection). Cell type and time point are not known. The sample comprised PBMCs or a T cell subset sorted from them (not recorded which). The CDR3 coding sequence is TGTGCCTGGAGATTATCGGGGATCCTAGATACGCAGTATTTT. Translating it yields CAWRLSGILDTQYF.